Shown below are 15 T cell receptor beta chains from a single sample sequenced in a study of T cells in Graves' hyperthyroidism and ophthalmopathy. Template material for amplifying TCR beta CDR3 regions consisted of RNA transcripts. Primed by the HTBI set, a first-round RT-PCR was run on the TCR CDR3. TCRdb called the multiplex PCR reads again in MiXCR, with one record for every CDR3 protein. Of about 660,000 distinct CDR3 sequences in the sample, 45% were seen once. Sequencing was performed on peripheral blood or thyroid tissue (not recorded which). These receptors all stem from an adult man with Graves' disease, either hyperthyroidism or ophthalmopathy (not recorded which).

Concerning this clonotype itself: A junction end diverges from the germline sequence, so it may reflect a read error. The CDR3 bases are TGTGCCTGCAGCTTAGCGCAGGACAGATACGAAGCTTTCTTT. Protein product: CACSLAQDRYEAFF. This chain joins TRBV7-9 and TRBJ1-1; perhaps TRBD1 as D (6 bases). CDR3 size: 14 residues. Germline assignment: CDR1 SEHNR and CDR2 FQNEAQ (reference sequence).

This clonotype was seen only a few times. J is TRBJ2-2 and V is TRBV7-9; D gene unclear. This CDR3 comprises 13 residues. Germline V gene data show CDR1 as SEHNR and CDR2 as FQNEAQ (reference sequence). The ends were cut back, 1 base at V and 6 bases at J, with 6 bases in the middle. This chain's CDR3 is CASSLVDPGELFF. The CDR3 bases are TGTGCCAGCAGCTTAGTGGATCCCGGGGAGCTGTTTTTT.

V and J are TRBV5-4 and TRBJ2-7; D is ambiguous. Germline CDR1 reads SGHNT; CDR2 reads YYREEE (reference sequence). The V and J ends lost 1 base and 6 bases respectively, with 14 bases between them. The CDR3 sequence is 14 residues long. Written as DNA, the CDR3 is TGTGCCAGCAGCTTGCCAGGTCGCCCCTCCGAGCAGTACTTC. Amino acids: CASSLPGRPSEQYF.

This clonotype was recorded once. The chain couples TRBV20-1 to TRBJ2-2, with D uncertain. Trimming removed 3 bases from V and 2 bases from J, with 10 bases in between. Germline V gene sequence: CDR1 DFQATT, CDR2 SNEGSKA (reference sequence). This CDR3 has 14 residues. This CDR3 reads CSASGSPNTGELFF. The CDR3 nucleotides are TGCAGTGCTAGTGGAAGTCCAAACACCGGGGAGCTGTTTTTT.

As to this clonotype: One end of the junction does not line up with germline, which may come from a read error. This chain links TRBV10-2 with TRBJ1-1; D may be TRBD1 (6 bases). Per germline, CDR1 WSHSY and CDR2 SAAADI. The CDR3 has 13 amino acids. The CDR3 bases are TGTGCCAGCAGTCGATTTCAGGGGACTGAAGCTTTCTTT. Amino acid sequence: CASSRFQGTEAFF.

V gene TRBV5-1 combines with J gene TRBJ2-5; 12 nucleotides line up with TRBD1. Per the germline V gene, CDR1 is SGHRS and CDR2 is YFSETQ. V was clipped by 0 bases and J by 5 bases; unmatched bases: 5. This CDR3 comprises 16 residues. The CDR3 DNA is TGCGCCAGCAGCTTGGAGGGACAGGGGGCCTTCGAGACCCAGTACTTC. This sequence encodes CASSLEGQGAFETQYF.

In regard to this clonotype: A read error may be the cause here, since a much bigger clone is one base away. This chain uses TRBV2 with TRBJ2-5; D uncertain. The CDR3 covers 13 residues. Germline CDR1 and CDR2: SNHLY and FYNNEI. The CDR3 here is CASSKGGQETQCF. The DNA for the CDR3 is TGTGCCAGCAGTAAGGGCGGCCAAGAGACCCAGTGCTTC.

As regards this clonotype: A junction end diverges from the germline sequence, so it may reflect a read error. The gene calls are TRBV20-1 and TRBJ2-7, with D possibly TRBD2 on 5 matching bases. Germline-derived CDR1 and CDR2 are DFQATT and SNEGSKA (reference sequence). CDR3 length equals 11 residues. This chain's CDR3 is CSARDYYEQCF. CDR3 nucleotide sequence: TGCAGTGCCCGTGACTACTACGAGCAGTGCTTC.

This clonotype was counted ten times or more. The CDR3 DNA follows: TGTGCCAGCAGTGAGAGAAAGAGCTATGGCTACACCTTC. This sequence encodes CASSERKSYGYTF. This chain joins TRBV6-6 and TRBJ1-2; D call uncertain. Germline lookup yields CDR1 MNHNY and CDR2 SVGAGI (reference sequence). This CDR3 contains 13 residues. With 5 bases removed from V and 4 bases from J, the gap between germline ends came to 11 bases.

This clonotype has more than one count but fewer than ten. The V and J genes are TRBV7-9 and TRBJ2-7; TRBD1 aligns across 9 bases. Per germline, CDR1 SEHNR and CDR2 FQNEAQ (reference sequence). Trimming at V came to 2 bases and at J to 5 bases, leaving 10 bases not matched to a gene. The CDR3 runs 16 residues. The CDR3 spells CASSLRQGTGFNEQYF. CDR3 nucleotides: TGTGCCAGCAGCTTACGGCAGGGGACAGGGTTCAACGAGCAGTACTTC. The full variable domain, completed using reference TRBV7-9 and TRBJ2-7, is DTGVSQNPRHKITKRGQNVTFRCDPISEHNRLYWYRQTLGQGPEFLTYFQNEAQLEKSRLLSDRFSAERPKGSFSTLEIQRTEQGDSAMYLCASSLRQGTGFNEQYFGPGTRLTVT.

This clonotype was observed many times. The chain uses TRBV10-3 and TRBJ2-7; 8 nucleotides align to TRBD1. V trimming: 6 bases; J trimming: 7 bases; junction bases outside the gene matches: 2. This CDR3 region has 11 residues. Germline lookup yields CDR1 ENHRY and CDR2 SYGVKD. The CDR3 DNA reads TGTGCCATCAGGACAGGGGATGAGCAGTACTTC. Translated, it gives CAIRTGDEQYF.

The chain uses TRBV7-2 and TRBJ1-5; D gene ambiguous. V was shortened by 9 bases and J by 0 bases, with 12 bases between the two germline ends. Germline assignment: CDR1 SGHTA and CDR2 FQGNSA. The CDR3 sequence is 14 residues long. The CDR3 sequence: CASTESNSNQPQHF. The CDR3 nucleotides read TGTGCCAGTACGGAGAGCAATAGCAATCAGCCCCAGCATTTT.

The CDR3 DNA reads TGTGCCAGCAGCCAGTGGGGACTAGCGGGAATTCAAGGAGCATGGGAGACCCAGTACTTC. It yields the protein CASSQWGLAGIQGAWETQYF. The genes are TRBV14 and TRBJ2-5, with 13 positions matching TRBD2. The germline gives CDR1 SGHDN, CDR2 FVKESK. The CDR3 extends over 20 amino acids. V was pared by 3 bases and J by 5 bases, with 18 bases of the junction left unmatched.

This chain uses TRBV19 with TRBJ1-2; 7 bases agree with TRBD1. Germline V gene data show CDR1 as LNHDA and CDR2 as SQIVND (reference sequence). The V gene end was trimmed by 6 bases and the J gene end by 3 bases; junction bases not matched to a gene: 7. CDR3 length equals 14 residues. CDR3 sequence (DNA): TGTGCCAGTAGGACTAAAGGGACAGACTATGGCTACACCTTC. Translating gives CASRTKGTDYGYTF. The entire variable domain, with the rest obtained from reference TRBV19 and TRBJ1-2, is as follows: DGGITQSPKYLFRKEGQNVTLSCEQNLNHDAMYWYRQDPGQGLRLIYYSQIVNDFQKGDIAEGYSVSREKKESFPLTVTSAQKNPTAFYLCASRTKGTDYGYTFGSGTRLTVV.

The chain uses TRBV7-8 and TRBJ2-7; D is undetermined. CDR3 length equals 14 residues. Looked up from germline, CDR1 is SGHVS and CDR2 is FQNEAQ. V lost 2 bases and J lost 6, with 14 bases in between. CDR3: CASSLQAVAGEQYF. The DNA for the CDR3 is TGTGCCAGCAGCTTACAAGCCGTGGCTGGCGAGCAGTACTTC.